Each of the 3 T cell receptor beta chains below was sequenced from the same sample in a study of radiation and T cells in renal cell carcinoma. Noted time point: blood 4 weeks post-SBRT, at nephrectomy. Treatment of the sample: 15 Gy SBRT to primary tumor, nephrectomy 4 weeks later. Sequencing was performed with immunoSEQ multiplex PCR; in TCRdb, only in-frame clones are kept and a portion is missing. Counted here are approximately 43,000 clones, over 80% occurring once; the ten biggest clones make up around 26%. The input for sequencing was blood, taken from a patient whose treatment included radiotherapy and nephrectomy. These receptors all stem from a woman in her seventies with renal cell carcinoma.

V is TRBV19 and J is TRBJ2-4; perhaps TRBD2 as D (5 bases). Germline lookup yields CDR1 LNHDA and CDR2 SQIVND (reference sequence). V was trimmed by 3 bases and J by 6 bases, leaving 6 bases between them. The CDR3 contains 12 residues. The CDR3 DNA reads TGTGCCAGTAGTATCGGAGGAAACATTCAGTACTTC. Amino acid sequence: CASSIGGNIQYF.

There are a few counts of this clone. The rearrangement links TRBV19 to TRBJ1-2; 8 bases match TRBD1. The V and J ends lost 5 bases and 4 bases, in that order; junction bases with no gene match: 9. The germline CDR1 and CDR2 sequences are LNHDA and SQIVND (reference sequence). The CDR3 has 15 amino acids. CDR3 in DNA: TGTGCCAGTAGTGCCGACAGGGGACTTGGCTATGGCTACACCTTC. As protein: CASSADRGLGYGYTF.

The rearrangement links TRBV23-1 to TRBJ2-5; 9 positions agree with TRBD1. TRBV23-1 is given ORF status, its function remaining uncertain. CDR3 size: 18 residues. The junction had 12 bases not matched to a gene; V was cut back by 2 bases and J by 2 bases. The CDR3 loop is CASSQPGTGKAPQETQYF. As DNA, the CDR3 is TGCGCCAGCAGTCAACCCGGGACAGGGAAGGCCCCGCAAGAGACCCAGTACTTC.